This paragraph covers one TCR beta chain sequence. This receptor's antigen is unknown. The sample holds no much larger clone one base away, and base qualities are not on file. The data belong to a study of cytomegalovirus exposure and HLA in healthy donors (dated by TCRdb to 2016 to 2017). General notes on the study: An earlier analysis of several hundred of the donors reported about 300 Gb of sequence data and around 120 million unique TCR beta sequences obtained from roughly 170 million T cells. Approximately 300 gigabases of sequencing data and 75 million to 85 million unique TCR sequences made up an early release that covered some 640 HLA-typed donors. Of the 398 genotyped donors, 65% to 90% fell in the genetic ancestry cluster associated with self-reported Caucasian donors. The study aimed to test whether signatures of past pathogen exposure could be identified by cataloging public T cell receptors. The T cell repertoires of 670 or so subjects were profiled by immunosequencing and related to cytomegalovirus serostatus. A separate validation cohort of about 110 different subjects was used in addition to the roughly 700-subject first cohort. To predict cytomegalovirus infection status, the study combined high-throughput TCR immunosequencing, statistical association of individual TCRs with disease status, and machine learning. To study patterns of TCR occurrence, a later analysis re-analyzed previously published TCR beta repertoires from 666 donors and added high-resolution HLA genotyping. Rather than drawing on any new phenotypic data, the later analysis identified candidate immune exposures from TCR beta sequences and the way those sequences occurred across donors. An earlier analysis of 587 of the donors used high-throughput TCR beta sequencing to judge whether each TCR beta V gene segment behaved as functional or pseudogenic. Alongside the repertoire data, information on donor age, sex, ethnicity and CMV serostatus was compiled. In a later genetic analysis, genome-wide SNP genotypes for about three fifths of the 666 donors were used, and that subset was treated as a discovery cohort. Every repertoire in the discovery cohort had been generated on one and the same sequencing platform. Both class I and class II loci were covered by HLA typing, at four-digit resolution. The number of donors typed differed by locus, with about 629-630 for A, B, C, DRB1 and DQB1, around 500 for DQA1, about 610 for DPA1, and some 440 for DPB1. A few DR-DQ haplotypes were treated as single units for association and clustering because of strong linkage in the cohort. Among a few hundred genotyped donors of the cohort, an average of 235,054 unique TCR beta nucleotide sequences were sequenced per donor, roughly a sixth of them non-productive.

In total, around 600 healthy bone marrow donors made up the cohort. Cohort members were all nominally healthy when sampled, although unrecorded immune exposures were likely present. The donor tested CMV seropositive, placing the donor among the 289 seropositive members of the cohort. Every donor gave a peripheral blood sample, and the peripheral blood mononuclear cells from that sample were used for TCR beta sequencing. The Qiagen DNeasy Blood Extraction Kit was used to extract genomic DNA from the blood cell samples. Preparation of the library involved the immunoSEQ multiplex PCR assay. The multiplex PCR relied on a mix of 60 forward primers for TCR Vbeta segments and 13 reverse primers for TCR Jbeta segments. A multiplex PCR assay on genomic DNA amplified the CDR3 region of rearranged TCR beta genes. On the Illumina HiSeq System, the amplified TCR beta libraries were sequenced as 87-base-pair reads. Per the authors' processing: Across the 670 or so repertoires, a later analysis counted 60 million to 90 million unique TCR beta chains, roughly 11 million of which were shared by at least two donors. A nearest-neighbor algorithm error-corrected the raw reads and collapsed the reads into unique sequences, merging closely related sequences to remove PCR and sequencing errors. To assign V, D and J gene segments, CDR3 sequences were aligned to IMGT reference sequences. For a sequence to be retained, a match of at least six nucleotides to both a V gene segment and a J gene segment was required. A rearrangement counted as productive if the CDR3 had no stop codons and remained in frame with V and J, and every other rearrangement counted as non-productive. CDR3 was defined by IMGT convention, running from the second conserved V-encoded cysteine to the conserved J-encoded phenylalanine. In an earlier analysis of around 640 of the donors, sequences lacking an unambiguous match to a single V gene segment were excluded. An earlier analysis of fewer than 750 of the donors classified V segments as functional when productive rearrangements were above 56.7% and as segregating when the standard deviation between donors was above 5%. A statistical classification framework was built to diagnose cytomegalovirus status from the catalog of TCR beta chain sequences. In a later analysis, TCR nucleotide sequences were compared against IMGT/GENE-DB human TR gene sequences so that V and J genes could be assigned. The TCRdist pipeline was used in a later analysis to assign CDR3 sequences and most-parsimonious VDJ recombination scenarios. A later analysis defined each TCR beta chain by its CDR3 amino acid sequence plus V-gene family, and excluded reads lacking a unique V-gene family. In a later analysis, approximately 640 highly shared, low-generation-probability nucleotide sequences were removed to address suspected cross-contamination and a sequencing artifact. In a later analysis, a clonal expansion index was calculated for each public chain from normalized within-repertoire ranks of inferred template counts. Generation probabilities in a later analysis came from a VDJ recombination model fitted to out-of-frame rearrangements, and those results were checked against IGoR. A later analysis scored TCR-TCR, TCR-HLA and TCR-CMV co-occurrence with hypergeometric tests, applying a repertoire-size bias correction to TCR pairs. In a later analysis, false discovery rates were estimated by permuting HLA or CMV assignments 20 times. In a later analysis, co-occurring TCRs were grouped using DBSCAN, with TCRdist sequence similarity added in when clustering inside HLA-allele-positive subsets. Repertoires with fewer than 30,000 or more than 120,000 public chains were left out of co-occurrence clustering, as were about 5 repertoires with anomalous nucleotide sharing. Drawn from immuneACCESS, this table holds only the in-frame rearrangements with V and J called that TCRdb kept. Clones are partly lost; checked studies trace under half to an unresolved V gene and leave the rest unexplained. The V and J calls and the clone size are those of that table, but D and trimming were determined from the DNA. This sample has approximately 240,000 clones in its table, and around 80% of those were observed once. The top ten constitute less than 3.5% of the sample.

CDR1 and CDR2 (MDHEN, SYDVKM) derive from the germline V gene. The CDR3 spans 15 residues, from the cysteine through the phenylalanine. The only DNA kept is the CDR3, 45 bases in frame from the first base. Trimming accounts for 6 bases at V and 5 bases at J, while the number of junction bases matched to no gene is 11. General findings and caveats noted by the study authors: The presence/absence analyses assumed that sequencing depth was roughly uniform across donors, and that assumption may not be true. A later analysis found that TCR association rates varied across HLA loci, with DRB1 alleles showing the most associated TCRs and HLA-C alleles the fewest. A total of 164 TCR beta chains were listed by the study as associated with cytomegalovirus. The cohort was sequenced for TCR beta chains only, and without alpha or paired-chain data the features that could be detected were limited. A group of highly shared sequence variants was considered likely to be a technical artifact of the sequencing pipeline. Correlated functional status among segregating V segments might reflect linkage disequilibrium, but an unknown experimental factor could not be ruled out. In a later genetic analysis, fewer N-insertions in productive TCRs were reported among donors in an Asian-associated ancestry cluster than the roughly 700-donor mean. HLA typing was unavailable for some donors at each locus, so association tests used only the typed subset. The classifier was reported to diagnose cytomegalovirus status with high specificity and sensitivity in both the original cohort and the validation cohort. A few of the identified cytomegalovirus-associated TCR beta chains were confirmed in vitro to be specific for cytomegalovirus antigens. In an earlier analysis of about 540 of the donors, most TCR beta V segments were observed in productive rearrangements about 87% or about 30% of the time, broadly matching IMGT annotations. A later analysis reported that several top co-occurrence clusters appeared linked to parvovirus B19, influenza, CMV and Epstein-Barr virus. Compared with equally common non-associated chains, HLA-associated TCR beta chains in a later analysis were more clonally expanded and had lower generation probabilities. Specific HLA alleles were associated with 15,000 to 20,000 TCR beta sequences at a false discovery rate of 0.05 in a later analysis. A further reported finding was that TCR beta sequences accurately predicted the HLA-A and HLA-B alleles for most subjects in the first cohort. While some public TCRs were present in many individuals, most TCR sequences turned up only very rarely across donors. CMV serostatus was the only immune exposure information available for the cohort. Because counts were too low, some 17 rarely observed V segments, including chromosome 9 orphons, were excluded from the earlier analysis of roughly 580 of the donors. According to a later analysis, most CMV-associated TCR beta chains appeared to be HLA-restricted, and the HLA associations seemed to be driven largely by CMV exposure. Assigning TCR associations to individual alleles was difficult when HLA alleles, especially DR and DQ, strongly co-occurred. A later genetic analysis associated a missense DCLRE1C variant with V-gene and J-gene trimming of TCR beta chains, and an independent cohort replicated the association. The 87-base-pair reads could not distinguish some IMGT-functional V segments, including TRBV6-2 and TRBV6-3, so those segments were excluded. The authors suggested that the approach could potentially be extended to other disease states and immunological phenotypes.

The sequenced sample consisted of PBMCs. The receptor was isolated from an older woman in good health and CMV-seropositive. The chain couples TRBV28 to TRBJ1-2; 8 bases in the junction line up with TRBD1. The DNA sequence is TGTGCCAGCAGGGAGGCTCAGGGGGCAGGGTATGGCTACACCTTC. It specifies CASREAQGAGYGYTF.